The present entry profiles one T cell receptor (beta chain) with its context. Only in-frame clones appear in the TCRdb table, and some are missing; sequencing was by immunoSEQ multiplex PCR. The repertoire holds 55,000 to 75,000 clones, around 87% seen once, with around 4.9% in the top ten. This entry is derived from a study of technical replicates of blood from several donors. Sequencing was performed on PBMCs. The sequence was collected from a human donor in good health. Some clones in this sample may be carry-over from other donors' samples.

Here the CDR3 DNA reads TGTGCCAGCAGCTTGGCCTTACGGGGTGTGGAGCAGTACTTC. It codes for CASSLALRGVEQYF. The genes are TRBV5-4 and TRBJ2-7; TRBD2 might be the D (5 bases). The CDR3 totals 14 residues. With 0 bases removed from V and 7 bases from J, the gap between germline ends came to 14 bases. Per the germline V gene, CDR1 is SGHNT and CDR2 is YYREEE (reference sequence).